This T cell receptor beta chain was found in a study of vaccination effects on CD4 cells after COVID-19. Sequencing used immunoSEQ multiplex PCR; TCRdb keeps in-frame clones, though not all of them. Of around 45,000 clones in the sample, roughly four fifths were seen once. Notes on the study in general: Vaccine- and infection-induced clones showed marked clonal contraction late following vaccination.

Within the ViraFEST assay, antigen-specific CD4+ T cells underwent expansion with viral peptide pools prior to sequencing. After about 10 days in culture, the CD4+ T cells were isolated. The study found no prior SARS-CoV-2 infection in the vaccine recipients, who tested negative for nucleocapsid antibodies. Every well got fewer than 2.5 million PBMC, which were grown with around 9.2 IU/ml IL-2 and around 10 ug/ml peptides. The authors exchanged half the medium for IL-2 medium on days 3 and 7. In the case of this clone: Its antigen remains unknown.

Germline V gene sequence: CDR1 SNHLY, CDR2 FYNNEI. Trimming took 6 bases from V and 8 from J; bases not matched to a gene: 5. The CDR3 extends over 12 amino acids. The material sequenced was CD4+ T cells from PBMCs cultured with SARS-CoV-2 spike peptides, taken before COVID-19 vaccination. V gene TRBV2 combines with J gene TRBJ1-2; 8 bases are shared with TRBD1. This clonotype originated in a human donor who received a COVID-19 vaccine. Written as DNA, the CDR3 is TGTGCCAGCAGGGTACAGGGGGAAGGCTACACCTTC. Amino acids: CASRVQGEGYTF.